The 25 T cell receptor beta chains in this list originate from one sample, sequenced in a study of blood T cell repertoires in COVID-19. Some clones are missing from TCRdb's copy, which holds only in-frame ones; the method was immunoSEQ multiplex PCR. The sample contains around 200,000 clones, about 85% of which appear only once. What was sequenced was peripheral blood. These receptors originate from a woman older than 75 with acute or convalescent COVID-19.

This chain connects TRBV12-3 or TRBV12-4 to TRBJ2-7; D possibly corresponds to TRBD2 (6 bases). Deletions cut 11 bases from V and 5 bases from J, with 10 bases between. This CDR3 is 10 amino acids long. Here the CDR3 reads CARGKHEQYF. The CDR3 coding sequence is TGTGCCCGCGGGAAGCACGAGCAGTACTTC.

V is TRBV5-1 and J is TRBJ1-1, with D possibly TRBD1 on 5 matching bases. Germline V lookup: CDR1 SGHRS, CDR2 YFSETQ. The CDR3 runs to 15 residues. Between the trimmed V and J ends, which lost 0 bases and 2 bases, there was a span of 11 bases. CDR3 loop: CASSLAGGFNTEAFF. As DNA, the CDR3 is TGCGCCAGCAGCTTGGCCGGGGGATTCAACACTGAAGCTTTCTTT.

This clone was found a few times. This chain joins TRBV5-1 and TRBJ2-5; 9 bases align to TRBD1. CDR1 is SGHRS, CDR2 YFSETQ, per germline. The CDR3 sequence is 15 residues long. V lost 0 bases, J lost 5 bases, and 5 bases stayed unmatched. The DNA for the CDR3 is TGCGCCAGCAGCTTGGCACAGGGGGCGGGGGAGACCCAGTACTTC. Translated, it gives CASSLAQGAGETQYF.

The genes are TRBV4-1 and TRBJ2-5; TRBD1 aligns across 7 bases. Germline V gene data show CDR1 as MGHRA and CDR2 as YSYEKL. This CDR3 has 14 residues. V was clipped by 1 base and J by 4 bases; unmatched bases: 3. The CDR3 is CASSQGQGVETQYF. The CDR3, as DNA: TGCGCCAGCAGCCAAGGACAGGGAGTAGAGACCCAGTACTTC.

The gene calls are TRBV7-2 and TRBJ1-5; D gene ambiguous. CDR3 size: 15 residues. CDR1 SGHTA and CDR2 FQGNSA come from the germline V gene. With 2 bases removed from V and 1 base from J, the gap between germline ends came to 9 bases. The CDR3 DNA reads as TGTGCCAGCAGCTTATTTTTACAAAGCAATCAGCCCCAGCATTTT. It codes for CASSLFLQSNQPQHF.

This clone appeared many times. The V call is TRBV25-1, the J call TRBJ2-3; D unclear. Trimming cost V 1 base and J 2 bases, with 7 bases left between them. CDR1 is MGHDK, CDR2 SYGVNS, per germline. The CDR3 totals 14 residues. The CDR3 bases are TGTGCCAGCAGTGAATTATCCCTCACAGATACGCAGTATTTT. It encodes CASSELSLTDTQYF.

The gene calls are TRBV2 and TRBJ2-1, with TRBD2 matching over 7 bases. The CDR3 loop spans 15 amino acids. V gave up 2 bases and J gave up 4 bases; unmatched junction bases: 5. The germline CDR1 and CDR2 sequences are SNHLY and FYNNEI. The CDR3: CASSERGLEYNEQFF. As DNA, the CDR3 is TGTGCCAGCAGTGAACGTGGACTAGAATACAATGAGCAGTTCTTC.

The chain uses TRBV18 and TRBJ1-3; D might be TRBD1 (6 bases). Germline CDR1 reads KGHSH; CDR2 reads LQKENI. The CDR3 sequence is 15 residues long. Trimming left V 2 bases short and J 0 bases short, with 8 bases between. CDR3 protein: CASSPTDSSGNTIYF. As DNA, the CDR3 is TGTGCCAGCTCACCAACGGACAGCTCTGGAAACACCATATATTTT. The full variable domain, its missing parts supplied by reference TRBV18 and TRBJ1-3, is NAGVMQNPRHLVRRRGQEARLRCSPMKGHSHVYWYRQLPEEGLKFMVYLQKENIIDESGMPKERFSAEFPKEGPSILRIQQVVRGDSAAYFCASSPTDSSGNTIYFGEGSWLTVV.

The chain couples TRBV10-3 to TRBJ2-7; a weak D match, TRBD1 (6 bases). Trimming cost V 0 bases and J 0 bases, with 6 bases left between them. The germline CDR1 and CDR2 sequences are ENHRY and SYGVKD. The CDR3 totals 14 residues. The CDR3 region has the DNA TGTGCCATCAGTGAGTCAGGGGGCTCCTACGAGCAGTACTTC. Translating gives CAISESGGSYEQYF.

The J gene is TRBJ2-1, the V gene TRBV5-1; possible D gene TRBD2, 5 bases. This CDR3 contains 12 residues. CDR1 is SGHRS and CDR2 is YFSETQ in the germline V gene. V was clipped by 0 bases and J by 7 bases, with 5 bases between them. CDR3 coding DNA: TGCGCCAGCAGCTTGGGAGGGAATGAGCAGTTCTTC. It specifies CASSLGGNEQFF. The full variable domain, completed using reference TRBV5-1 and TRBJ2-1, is KAGVTQTPRYLIKTRGQQVTLSCSPISGHRSVSWYQQTPGQGLQFLFEYFSETQRNKGNFPGRFSGRQFSNSRSEMNVSTLELGDSALYLCASSLGGNEQFFGPGTRLTVL.

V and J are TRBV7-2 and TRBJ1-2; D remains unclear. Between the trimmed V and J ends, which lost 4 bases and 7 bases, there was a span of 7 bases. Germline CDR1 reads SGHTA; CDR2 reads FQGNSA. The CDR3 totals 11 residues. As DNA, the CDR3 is TGTGCCAGCAGCTCTTCCGTTGGCTACACCTTC. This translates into CASSSSVGYTF.

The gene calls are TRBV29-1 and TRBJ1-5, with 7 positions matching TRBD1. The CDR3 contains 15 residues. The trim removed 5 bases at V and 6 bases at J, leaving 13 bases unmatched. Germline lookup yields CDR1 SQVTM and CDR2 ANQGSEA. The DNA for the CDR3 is TGCAGCGTTCGTACAGGGACAGAGGGGGGTCAGCCCCAGCATTTT. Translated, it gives CSVRTGTEGGQPQHF.

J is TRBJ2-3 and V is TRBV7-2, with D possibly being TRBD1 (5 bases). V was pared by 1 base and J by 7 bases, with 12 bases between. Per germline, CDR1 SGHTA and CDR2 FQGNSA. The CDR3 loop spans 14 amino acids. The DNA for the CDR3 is TGTGCCAGCAGCTTAGGTTCCCAGGGATATACGCAGTATTTT. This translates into CASSLGSQGYTQYF.

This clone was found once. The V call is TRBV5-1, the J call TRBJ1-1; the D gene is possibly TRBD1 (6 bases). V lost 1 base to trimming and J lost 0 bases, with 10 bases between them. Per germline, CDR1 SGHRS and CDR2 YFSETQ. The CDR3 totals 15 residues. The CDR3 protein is CASSLRTDLNTEAFF. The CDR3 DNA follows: TGCGCCAGCAGCTTGAGGACAGACCTGAACACTGAAGCTTTCTTT.

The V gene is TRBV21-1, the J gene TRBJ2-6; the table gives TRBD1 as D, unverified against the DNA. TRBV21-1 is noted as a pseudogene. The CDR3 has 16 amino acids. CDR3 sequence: CASSTQQGREANVLTF. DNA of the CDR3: TGTGCCAGCAGCACCCAACAGGGGCGGGAGGCCAACGTCCTGACTTTC.

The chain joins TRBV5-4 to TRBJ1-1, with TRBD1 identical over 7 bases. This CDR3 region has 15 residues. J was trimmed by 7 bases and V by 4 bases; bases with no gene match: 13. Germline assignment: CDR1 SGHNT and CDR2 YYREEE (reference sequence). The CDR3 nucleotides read TGTGCCAGCAGCAAACTAGGGGGCGGGCTGTTTGAAGCTTTCTTT. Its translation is CASSKLGGGLFEAFF. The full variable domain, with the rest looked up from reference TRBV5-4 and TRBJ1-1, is ETGVTQSPTHLIKTRGQQVTLRCSSQSGHNTVSWYQQALGQGPQFIFQYYREEENGRGNFPPRFSGLQFPNYSSELNVNALELDDSALYLCASSKLGGGLFEAFFGQGTRLTVV.

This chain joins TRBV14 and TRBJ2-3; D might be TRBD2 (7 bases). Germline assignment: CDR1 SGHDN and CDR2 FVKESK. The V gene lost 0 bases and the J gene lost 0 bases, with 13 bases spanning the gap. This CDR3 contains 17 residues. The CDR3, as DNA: TGTGCCAGCAGCCAAGATCTGGCGGGGGCCAGCACAGATACGCAGTATTTT. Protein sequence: CASSQDLAGASTDTQYF.

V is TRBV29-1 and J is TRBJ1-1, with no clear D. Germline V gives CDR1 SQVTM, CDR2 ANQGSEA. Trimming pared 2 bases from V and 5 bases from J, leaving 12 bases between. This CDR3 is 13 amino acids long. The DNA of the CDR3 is TGCAGCGTTGAATTGTCTGGAGGGACTGAAGCTTTCTTT. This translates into CSVELSGGTEAFF. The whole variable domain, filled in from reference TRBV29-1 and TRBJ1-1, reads SAVISQKPSRDICQRGTSLTIQCQVDSQVTMMFWYRQQPGQSLTLIATANQGSEATYESGFVIDKFPISRPNLTFSTLTVSNMSPEDSSIYLCSVELSGGTEAFFGQGTRLTVV.

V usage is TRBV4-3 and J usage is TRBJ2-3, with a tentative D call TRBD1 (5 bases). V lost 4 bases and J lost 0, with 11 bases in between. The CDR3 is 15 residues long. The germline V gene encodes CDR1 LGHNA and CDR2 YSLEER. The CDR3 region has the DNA TGCGCCAGCAGCCCCAGGGTTACTAGCACAGATACGCAGTATTTT. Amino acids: CASSPRVTSTDTQYF.

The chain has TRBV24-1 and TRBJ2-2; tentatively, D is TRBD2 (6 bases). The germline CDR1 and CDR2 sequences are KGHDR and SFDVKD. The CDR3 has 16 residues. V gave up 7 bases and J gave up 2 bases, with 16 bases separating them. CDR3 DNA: TGTGCCACCAGGGGAGGAGGACGGGGCAACACCGGGGAGCTGTTTTTT. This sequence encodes CATRGGGRGNTGELFF.

CDR3 in DNA: TGTGCCAGCAGACCATTTAGCGGGGACACAGATACGCAGTATTTT. It specifies CASRPFSGDTDTQYF. The V call is TRBV6-5, the J call TRBJ2-3, with 8 positions matching TRBD2. The CDR3 runs to 15 residues. V was pared by 6 bases and J by 2 bases, with 7 bases of the junction left unmatched. Germline values: CDR1 MNHEY, CDR2 SVGAGI.

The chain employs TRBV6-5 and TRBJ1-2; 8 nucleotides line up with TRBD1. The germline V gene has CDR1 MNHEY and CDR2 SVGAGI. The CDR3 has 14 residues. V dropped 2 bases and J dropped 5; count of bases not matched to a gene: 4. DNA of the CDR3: TGTGCCAGCAGTTACCAAGACAGGGGTTATGGCTACACCTTC. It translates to CASSYQDRGYGYTF.

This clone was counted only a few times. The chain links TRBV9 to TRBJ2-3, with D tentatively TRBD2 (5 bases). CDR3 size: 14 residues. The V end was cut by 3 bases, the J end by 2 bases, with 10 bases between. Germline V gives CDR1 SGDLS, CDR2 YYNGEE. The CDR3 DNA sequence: TGTGCCAGCAGCGCGGGATCTCTCACAGATACGCAGTATTTT. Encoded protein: CASSAGSLTDTQYF.

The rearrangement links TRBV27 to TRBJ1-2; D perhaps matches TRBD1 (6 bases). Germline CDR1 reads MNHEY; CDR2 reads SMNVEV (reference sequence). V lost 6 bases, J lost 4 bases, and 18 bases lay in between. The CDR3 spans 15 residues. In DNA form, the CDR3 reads TGTGCCAGCAGCCCTTCCCGGACAGTCACCTATGGCTACACCTTC. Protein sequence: CASSPSRTVTYGYTF.

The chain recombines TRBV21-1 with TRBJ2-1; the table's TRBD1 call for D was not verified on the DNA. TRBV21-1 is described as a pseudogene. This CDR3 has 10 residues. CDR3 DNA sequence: TGTGCCAGCCCCAGGGATGAGCAGTTCTTC. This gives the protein CASPRDEQFF.